This TCR beta chain was observed in a study of PD-1 blockade in classical Hodgkin lymphoma. General study findings and limits: Why the repertoires differ is still unclear, perhaps disease activity or prior therapy. Newly diagnosed patients reportedly trailed healthy donors in baseline TCR diversity. Unlike CD8+ TCR diversity, which did not rise significantly by C4D1, CD4+ TCR diversity did. Patients excluded were those beginning nivolumab under 1 year after ASCT.

Turning to this clone: The antigen is unknown.

Trimming left V 6 bases short and J 9 bases short, with 19 bases between. The CDR3 length is 15 residues. From germline, CDR1 is SGDLS and CDR2 YYNGEE. Relapse after autologous stem cell transplantation occurred in every patient, and brentuximab vedotin exposure varied. TCRdb's table, derived via immunoSEQ multiplex PCR, lists solely in-frame clones and lacks some. The sample contains tens of thousands of clones, around 70% of which appear only once. This specimen was peripheral blood mononuclear cells (PBMCs), taken before the second cycle of nivolumab. This clonotype was obtained from a human donor with classical Hodgkin lymphoma. The V gene is TRBV9, the J gene TRBJ1-6; D uncertain. CDR3 amino acids: CASTHSSASSSPLHF. CDR3 nucleotides: TGTGCCAGCACGCACTCGTCCGCGTCTAGTTCACCCCTCCACTTT.